The T cell receptor beta chain described here comes from a study of blood T cell repertoires in COVID-19. Original methodology: Counts of nucleated cells, estimated from reference gene primer amplification, were obtained. Some clones are missing from TCRdb's copy, which holds only in-frame ones; the method was immunoSEQ multiplex PCR. That table is the source of V, J and clone size, and D and trimming were worked out from the DNA. This sample has under 300,000 clones, with about 89% found just once. This clone was counted once. In germline, CDR1 is MRHNA, CDR2 SNTAGT. The CDR3 has 13 residues. Trimming at V came to 3 bases and at J to 7 bases, leaving 2 bases not matched to a gene.

The sequenced sample consisted of peripheral blood. V and J are TRBV6-4 and TRBJ2-3, with 9 bases identical to TRBD2. The clonotype originates from a man aged 50 to 60 with acute or convalescent COVID-19. The CDR3 region has the DNA TGTGCCAGCAGTGAAAGCGGGGGGAATACGCAGTATTTT. It is translated as CASSESGGNTQYF.